The source of this T cell receptor (beta chain) is a study of monozygotic twins with inflammatory bowel disease. The length of the CDR3 is 13 residues. Germline loops: CDR1 SGHDT, CDR2 YYEEEE. TCRdb reprocessed the 5' RACE reads, keeping one entry per CDR3 protein, no DNA. This sample lists some 200,000 distinct CDR3 sequences; its ten largest clones have less than 2%. The chain carries TRBV5-6 and TRBJ1-1. This receptor was identified in a human donor with ulcerative colitis or Crohn's disease, or a healthy co-twin of an affected twin (not recorded which). Input material: blood. The CDR3 is CASSLQVDTEAFF.